The rows below give T cell receptor beta chains drawn from one sample of a study of T-cell reconstitution after alpha-beta-depleted transplantation in children. TCRdb independently ran MiXCR on the PCR reads; one entry per CDR3 protein. The sample holds almost 600,000 distinct CDR3 sequences, 25% to 30% seen once. The sequencing here drew on PBMCs, taken before TCRalphabeta/CD19-depleted stem cell transplant. Receptors were obtained from a boy under two years old with Wiskott-Aldrich syndrome, due to receive a stem cell transplant. CDR3s include the opening cysteine and the closing phenylalanine or tryptophan. A D gene is named only where the DNA matches it firmly. Clone size appears in some rows only: once, few, many, or a class for an expanded clone.

TRBD1 14 TRBJ2-7 TRBV20-1 NA TGCAGTGCCCACAGCCGACAGGGGGGGTACGAGCAGTACTTC CSAHSRQGGYEQYF
TRBD2 15 TRBJ2-3 TRBV2 NA TGTGCCAGCTCATCGGTAGCGGGAGTCTCAGATACGCAGTATTTT CASSSVAGVSDTQYF
NA 12 TRBJ2-5 TRBV2 NA TGTGCCAGCAGCCAAAACAAAGAGACCCAGTACTTC CASSQNKETQYF
NA 13 TRBJ2-2 TRBV6-6 NA TGTGCCAGCAGTTATGGTGGTTACGGGGAGCTGTTTTTT CASSYGGYGELFF
NA 13 TRBJ2-1 TRBV12-3/TRBV12-4 NA TGTGCCGTCGGCGGGACTGGGGACGATGAGCAGTTCTTC CAVGGTGDDEQFF
NA 16 TRBJ1-4 TRBV5-1 few TGCGCCAGCAGCTTGGGACAGCTATCAACTAATGAAAAACTGTTTTTT CASSLGQLSTNEKLFF
NA 12 TRBJ2-2 TRBV6-5 NA TGTGCCAGCAGTTACCACACCGGGGAGCTGTTTTTT CASSYHTGELFF
TRBD2 16 TRBJ2-5 TRBV5-1 NA TGCGCCAGCAGCCGTCGACTAGCGGGGAACCAAGAGACCCAGTACTTC CASSRRLAGNQETQYF
TRBD1 17 TRBJ2-1 TRBV5-1 NA TGCGCCAGCAGCCCAGGGACAGACAAGAGCTCCTACAATGAGCAGTTCTTC CASSPGTDKSSYNEQFF
NA 14 TRBJ2-7 TRBV4-1 many TGCGCCAGCAGCCAAGTTACCGCCTCGGGTGAGCAGTACTTC CASSQVTASGEQYF
NA 14 TRBJ1-2 TRBV20-1 few TGCAGTGCTAGTCTCTTGGACTTGAACTATGGCTACACCTTC CSASLLDLNYGYTF
NA 15 TRBJ1-3 TRBV5-1 few TGCGCCAGCAGCTTGGCCGGGGGGGCTGGAAACACCATATATTTT CASSLAGGAGNTIYF
NA 13 TRBJ1-2 TRBV7-2 NA TGTGCCAGCAGCTTGGGTCCCTCCCCAATCTACACCTTC CASSLGPSPIYTF
TRBD1 15 TRBJ1-1 TRBV3-1 NA TGTGCCAGCAGCCTCGGGACAGTTACTAACACTGAAGCTTTCTTT CASSLGTVTNTEAFF
TRBD1 17 TRBJ1-5 TRBV4-1 few TGCGCCAGCAGCCAAGAACCGACAGGGGTAAGCAATCAGCCCCAGCATTTT CASSQEPTGVSNQPQHF